This T cell receptor beta chain stems from a study of response to subunit inactivated influenza vaccine. The study, taken as a whole, reports: Few additional T cells are recruited per seasonal influenza vaccination, authors suggested.

Details on this clonotype: No antigen is known for it.

One entry per CDR3 protein results from TCRdb running MiXCR on the RT-PCR reads. The table lists about 700,000 distinct CDR3 sequences, approximately 13% of them singletons. This CDR3 is built from 19 residues. Germline trimming cut 4 bases from V and 6 bases from J; bases unmatched to any gene: 20. CDR1 and CDR2 (germline): MDHEN, SYDVKM. The sequences come from PBMCs from blood, collected around 14 days before vaccination. The origin of this receptor is a man aged 45 to 65 who received an inactivated influenza vaccine. The chain employs TRBV28 and TRBJ2-3; 9 nucleotides agree with TRBD2. In DNA form, the CDR3 reads TGTGCCAGCAGTTCCACCCTGATCAGCGGGGGGTCCCAAGTCGATACGCAGTATTTT. It encodes CASSSTLISGGSQVDTQYF.